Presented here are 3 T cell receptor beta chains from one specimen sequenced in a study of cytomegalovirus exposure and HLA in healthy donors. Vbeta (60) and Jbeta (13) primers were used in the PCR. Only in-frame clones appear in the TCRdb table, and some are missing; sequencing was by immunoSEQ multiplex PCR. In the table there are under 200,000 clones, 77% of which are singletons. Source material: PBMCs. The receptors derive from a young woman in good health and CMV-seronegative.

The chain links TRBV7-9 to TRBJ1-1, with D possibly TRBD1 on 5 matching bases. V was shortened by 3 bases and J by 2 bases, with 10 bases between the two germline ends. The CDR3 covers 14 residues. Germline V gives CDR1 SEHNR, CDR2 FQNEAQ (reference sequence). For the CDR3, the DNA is TGTGCCAGCAGCTTGTCGACAGATAACACTGAAGCTTTCTTT. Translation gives CASSLSTDNTEAFF.

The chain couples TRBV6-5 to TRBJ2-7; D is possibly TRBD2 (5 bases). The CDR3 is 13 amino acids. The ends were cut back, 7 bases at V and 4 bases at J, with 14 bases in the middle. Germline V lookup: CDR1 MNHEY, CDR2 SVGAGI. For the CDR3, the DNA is TGTGCCAGCAACGGGGAGATGGGTTACGAGCAGTACTTC. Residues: CASNGEMGYEQYF.

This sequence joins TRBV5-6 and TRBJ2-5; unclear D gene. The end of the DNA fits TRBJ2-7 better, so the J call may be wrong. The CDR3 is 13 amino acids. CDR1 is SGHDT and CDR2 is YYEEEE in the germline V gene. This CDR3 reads CASSLLSFYEQYF. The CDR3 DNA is TGTGCCAGCAGCTTACTAAGCTTCTACGAGCAGTACTTC.